Presented here are 9 T cell receptor beta chains from one specimen sequenced in a study of metastatic and nonmetastatic thyroid tumors. Through MiXCR, TCRdb re-clonotyped the PCR reads. This table has about 43,000 clones, 3% to 3.5% appearing once. Thyroid surgery took place with no prior treatment in any patient. The sequencing input was blood. Receptors originate from a female donor with papillary thyroid cancer or a benign thyroid nodule (not recorded which). Some clones in this sample may be carry-over from other donors' samples.

This clone has a handful of counts. This could be a read error, since a much larger clone is one nucleotide away. Within the sample, other DNA sequences also encode this same CDR3. The rearrangement uses TRBV29-1 and TRBJ2-2, with a weak D call TRBD1 (6 bases). Germline V CDR1 and CDR2: SQVTM, ANQGSEA. This CDR3 has 16 amino acids. With 5 bases removed from V and 0 bases from J, the gap between germline ends came to 16 bases. CDR3 bases: TGCAGCGTTATAGGCAGGGGCGCTTCGAACACCGGGGAGCTGTTTTTT. Translating gives CSVIGRGASNTGELFF.

At least ten counts were recorded for this clone. V gene TRBV6-1 combines with J gene TRBJ2-1; D remains ambiguous. With 7 bases removed from V and 0 bases from J, the gap between germline ends came to 13 bases. The CDR3 sequence is 15 residues long. CDR1 MNHNS and CDR2 SASEGT come from the germline V gene. CDR3 nucleotide sequence: TGTGCCAGCAAGGGTCGCGGTAGCTCCTACAATGAGCAGTTCTTC. Its translation is CASKGRGSSYNEQFF.

The chain links TRBV6-2 or TRBV6-3 to TRBJ2-1, with 7 bases matching TRBD1. The germline CDR1 and CDR2 sequences are MNHEY and SVGEGT. The V gene end was trimmed by 5 bases and the J gene end by 9 bases; junction bases not matched to a gene: 10. The CDR3 sequence is 14 residues long. The CDR3 DNA sequence: TGTGCCAGCAGTCCTGCACAGGGGATCGGTGAGCAGTTCTTC. The encoded protein is CASSPAQGIGEQFF.

This clone was detected ten times or more. This chain links TRBV10-2 with TRBJ2-4, with 9 bases matching TRBD2. This CDR3 region has 15 residues. Germline lookup yields CDR1 WSHSY and CDR2 SAAADI. The trim removed 0 bases at V and 11 bases at J, leaving 8 bases unmatched. CDR3 residues: CASSESRGRVLVQYF. CDR3 in DNA: TGCGCCAGCAGTGAGTCTCGCGGGAGGGTCTTAGTTCAGTACTTC.

This clone is medium-sized. This chain joins TRBV11-2 and TRBJ1-6; no definite D call. Germline V CDR1 and CDR2: SGHAT, FQNNGV. The CDR3 is made up of 14 amino acids. With 1 base removed from V and 14 bases from J, the gap between germline ends came to 15 bases. In DNA, the CDR3 is TGTGCCAGCAGCTTAGCGAGGAACCCCCCCACCCTCCACTTT. As protein: CASSLARNPPTLHF.

This clone has more than one count but fewer than ten. V and J are TRBV6-2 or TRBV6-3 and TRBJ1-3; tentatively, D is TRBD1 (6 bases). Germline-derived CDR1 and CDR2 are MNHEY and SVGEGT. The CDR3 consists of 13 residues. Trimming removed 5 bases from V and 1 base from J, with 6 bases in between. The CDR3 nucleotides read TGTGCCAGCAGTACAGGGTCTGGAAACACCATATATTTT. This translates into CASSTGSGNTIYF.

This clone was observed many times. The chain combines TRBV5-1 with TRBJ2-5; D call uncertain. The CDR3 extends over 13 amino acids. Trimming removed 0 bases at V and 0 bases at J, with 3 bases between. CDR1 and CDR2 (germline): SGHRS, YFSETQ. The CDR3 reads CASSLADQETQYF. CDR3 DNA sequence: TGCGCCAGCAGCTTGGCCGACCAAGAGACCCAGTACTTC.

This chain uses TRBV4-2 with TRBJ2-1; D might be TRBD1 or TRBD2, each matching 5 bases. Germline V gene data show CDR1 as LGHNA and CDR2 as YNFKEQ. V was shortened by 0 bases and J by 2 bases, with 14 bases between the two germline ends. The CDR3 has 17 residues. In DNA, the CDR3 is TGTGCCAGCAGCCAAGAAAGTCCGGGGCAACCCTACAATGAGCAGTTCTTC. Residues: CASSQESPGQPYNEQFF.

This clone was seen at least ten times. This may come from a read error, since a much larger clone is one base off. The sample has other DNA sequences that encode this CDR3 too. This chain joins TRBV24-1 and TRBJ2-1; 8 bases are shared with TRBD1. The CDR3 spans 15 residues. In germline, CDR1 is KGHDR, CDR2 SFDVKD. CDR3 nucleotides: TGCGCCACCAGTGACGGACAGGGTTGGGACAATGAGCAGTTCTTC. Its translation is CATSDGQGWDNEQFF.